A single sample gave rise to the 30 T cell receptor beta chains below, sequenced in a study of T cell repertoires in cytomegalovirus infection. TCRdb re-called the reads with MiXCR, one entry per CDR3 protein. The sample carries about 130,000 distinct CDR3 sequences, approximately 30% recorded once. For these TCRs, the target antigens are not known. Sequenced here: CD8+ T cells from cultured PBMCs, sampled from culture after CMV antigen stimulation. Every receptor here comes from a human donor in good health (CMV status not recorded). Some clones in this sample may be carry-over from other donors' samples.

This clonotype has a handful of counts. The rearrangement joins TRBV7-9 to TRBJ2-3; D is undetermined. Trimming pared 6 bases from V and 4 bases from J, leaving 11 bases between. Germline V gene sequence: CDR1 SEHNR, CDR2 FQNEAQ (reference sequence). CDR3 length equals 13 residues. The CDR3 region is CASRGFLSDTQYF. Here the CDR3 DNA reads TGTGCCAGCAGGGGTTTCCTGTCAGATACGCAGTATTTT. Combining the CDR3 with reference TRBV7-9 and TRBJ2-3 gives the whole variable domain DTGVSQNPRHKITKRGQNVTFRCDPISEHNRLYWYRQTLGQGPEFLTYFQNEAQLEKSRLLSDRFSAERPKGSFSTLEIQRTEQGDSAMYLCASRGFLSDTQYFGPGTRLTVL.

This clonotype has a count of ten or more. The chain carries TRBV6-6 and TRBJ1-2; D not certain. The germline V gene has CDR1 MNHNY and CDR2 SVGAGI (reference sequence). The V and J ends lost 0 bases and 1 base respectively, with 6 bases between them. The CDR3 loop spans 14 amino acids. The CDR3 nucleotides read TGTGCCAGCAGTTACTCGAGAGTTAACTATGGCTACACCTTC. Translating it yields CASSYSRVNYGYTF.

The J gene is TRBJ2-1, the V gene TRBV6-6, with D uncertain. In germline, CDR1 is MNHNY, CDR2 SVGAGI (reference sequence). Trimming shortened V by 2 bases and J by 8 bases, and 10 bases separated the two germline ends. This CDR3 spans 13 amino acids. In DNA, the CDR3 is TGTGCCAGCAGTTACGAGAAAGTCCATGAGCAGTTCTTC. Amino acid sequence: CASSYEKVHEQFF.

The V call is TRBV4-1, the J call TRBJ1-2; D perhaps matches TRBD1 (5 bases). Looked up from germline, CDR1 is MGHRA and CDR2 is YSYEKL. Between the trimmed V and J ends, which lost 0 bases and 0 bases, there was a span of 17 bases. The CDR3 is 18 residues long. The DNA for the CDR3 is TGCGCCAGCAGCCAAGATCGGGCAGGGCTCCCATCTAACTATGGCTACACCTTC. This codes for CASSQDRAGLPSNYGYTF.

The J gene is TRBJ2-3, the V gene TRBV10-3; TRBD1 matches 9 bases. Germline-derived CDR1 and CDR2 are ENHRY and SYGVKD. This CDR3 is built from 15 residues. With V trimmed by 8 bases and J by 4 bases, 10 bases remained unmatched. The CDR3 region is CAIGNPGQGPDTQYF. The CDR3 bases are TGTGCCATCGGTAACCCGGGACAGGGTCCAGATACGCAGTATTTT.

J is TRBJ1-1 and V is TRBV27; D remains ambiguous. Germline V gives CDR1 MNHEY, CDR2 SMNVEV (reference sequence). The V gene lost 5 bases and the J gene lost 1 base, with 8 bases spanning the gap. This CDR3 contains 13 residues. This CDR3 is CASSRKTNTEAFF. In DNA form, the CDR3 reads TGTGCCAGCAGTCGAAAGACGAACACTGAAGCTTTCTTT.

The chain couples TRBV13 to TRBJ2-1; no firm D call. V shed 5 bases and J shed 6 bases, with 11 bases lying between them. The CDR3 consists of 13 residues. Per germline, CDR1 PRHDT and CDR2 FYEKMQ (reference sequence). CDR3 in amino acids: CASSSSLINEQFF. The CDR3, as DNA: TGTGCCAGCAGCAGTAGTCTAATCAATGAGCAGTTCTTC.

The V gene is TRBV7-2, the J gene TRBJ1-1; D call uncertain. Trimming shortened V by 1 base and J by 6 bases, and 9 bases separated the two germline ends. The CDR3 contains 13 residues. The germline gives CDR1 SGHTA, CDR2 FQGNSA. CDR3 sequence: CASSLGPEAEAFF. The CDR3 region has the DNA TGTGCCAGCAGCTTAGGGCCAGAGGCTGAAGCTTTCTTT.

This clonotype was counted between two and nine times. The chain combines TRBV7-6 with TRBJ2-7; D might be TRBD1 (5 bases). The CDR3 is made up of 12 amino acids. The ends were cut back, 1 base at V and 7 bases at J, with 8 bases in the middle. Germline V gene sequence: CDR1 SGHVS, CDR2 FNYEAQ. This CDR3 reads CASSLEGWEQYF. The DNA for the CDR3 is TGTGCCAGCAGCTTAGAGGGGTGGGAGCAGTACTTC.

The rearrangement links TRBV7-6 to TRBJ1-2; D gene uncertain. Germline CDR1 reads SGHVS; CDR2 reads FNYEAQ. The CDR3 has 14 amino acids. V gave up 2 bases and J gave up 4 bases, with 11 bases separating them. The CDR3 protein is CASSLSTVFYGYTF. The CDR3, as DNA: TGTGCCAGCAGCTTAAGCACGGTATTCTATGGCTACACCTTC. The full variable domain, with the rest looked up from reference TRBV7-6 and TRBJ1-2, is GAGVSQSPRYKVTKRGQDVALRCDPISGHVSLYWYRQALGQGPEFLTYFNYEAQQDKSGLPNDRFSAERPEGSISTLTIQRTEQRDSAMYRCASSLSTVFYGYTFGSGTRLTVV.

Ten or more counts support this clonotype. The rearrangement links TRBV6-2 or TRBV6-3 to TRBJ1-1; D may be TRBD1 (5 bases). This CDR3 region has 12 residues. Germline assignment: CDR1 MNHEY and CDR2 SVGEGT. The V gene lost 5 bases and the J gene lost 4 bases, with 8 bases spanning the gap. The DNA of the CDR3 is TGTGCCAGCAGTCTGGGGCTCACTGAAGCTTTCTTT. It specifies CASSLGLTEAFF.

Points on this clonotype: Given the absence of the conserved phenylalanine or tryptophan at the CDR3 end, a read error is likely. This chain uses TRBV7-9 with TRBJ2-5; 7 nucleotides match TRBD2. CDR3 length: 16 residues. With 4 bases clipped from V and 1 base from J, the junction kept 9 bases outside the gene matches. Germline CDR1 is SEHNR and CDR2 is FQNEAQ (reference sequence). This CDR3 is CASSSFGTTTQETQYL. CDR3 DNA: TGTGCCAGCAGCTCTTTCGGGACTACAACCCAAGAGACCCAGTACCTC.

This CDR3 reads CASSLPRGTGNYEQYF. The CDR3 nucleotides are TGTGCCAGCAGTCTCCCCCGAGGGACAGGAAATTACGAGCAGTACTTC. This chain connects TRBV28 to TRBJ2-7, with 8 bases matching TRBD1. The CDR3 is made up of 16 amino acids. CDR1 is MDHEN, CDR2 SYDVKM, per germline. V shed 5 bases, J shed 4 bases, and the junction held 13 bases outside the gene matches.

The rearrangement joins TRBV6-8 to TRBJ2-5; 8 nucleotides match TRBD2. V was clipped by 6 bases and J by 5 bases; unmatched bases: 11. Germline V lookup: CDR1 MNHGY, CDR2 SAAAGT. CDR3 length: 15 residues. The CDR3 spells CASSPSGGPEETQYF. In DNA, the CDR3 is TGTGCCAGCAGCCCCTCGGGGGGGCCGGAGGAGACCCAGTACTTC.

J is TRBJ1-5 and V is TRBV28; 7 bases match TRBD1. V was clipped by 6 bases and J by 3 bases; unmatched bases: 8. Per the germline V gene, CDR1 is MDHEN and CDR2 is SYDVKM. The CDR3 is 15 residues long. CDR3 DNA: TGTGCCAGCAGCTTACCAGGGGGTGACAATCAGCCCCAGCATTTT. Translated: CASSLPGGDNQPQHF.

This clonotype was seen at least ten times. The chain is built from TRBV27 and TRBJ1-6; 9 bases agree with TRBD1. The junction had 7 bases not matched to a gene; V was cut back by 6 bases and J by 10 bases. This CDR3 is 14 amino acids long. Germline CDR1 reads MNHEY; CDR2 reads SMNVEV (reference sequence). The CDR3 spells CASSLWTGDSPLHF. Here the CDR3 DNA reads TGTGCCAGCAGCCTCTGGACAGGGGACTCACCCCTCCACTTT.

This chain uses TRBV12-3 or TRBV12-4 with TRBJ2-7; D call uncertain. V lost 3 bases to trimming and J lost 0 bases, with 12 bases between them. The CDR3 length is 15 residues. Written as DNA, the CDR3 is TGTGCCAGCAGTTTGGGAAGGGCTAGCTCCTACGAGCAGTACTTC. Translation gives CASSLGRASSYEQYF.

The V gene is TRBV7-9, the J gene TRBJ2-3; TRBD1 might be the D (6 bases). V gave up 7 bases and J gave up 2 bases, with 13 bases separating them. CDR1 SEHNR and CDR2 FQNEAQ come from the germline V gene (reference sequence). CDR3 size: 14 residues. The CDR3 nucleotides are TGTGCCAGCAACGAGGGACACCTCACAGATACGCAGTATTTT. Translated: CASNEGHLTDTQYF.

The V call is TRBV20-1, the J call TRBJ2-1; D is undetermined. V dropped 0 bases and J dropped 2 bases, with 8 bases sitting between them. This CDR3 spans 14 amino acids. Germline V lookup: CDR1 DFQATT, CDR2 SNEGSKA (reference sequence). The CDR3 DNA reads as TGCAGTGCTAGAGATGGGCACCCCTACAATGAGCAGTTCTTC. This gives the protein CSARDGHPYNEQFF.

This clonotype has a count of ten or more. The rearrangement uses TRBV7-2 and TRBJ1-4, with D tentatively TRBD1 (6 bases). The CDR3 runs 14 residues. Trimming took 5 bases from V and 5 from J, leaving 12 bases between them. Looked up from germline, CDR1 is SGHTA and CDR2 is FQGNSA. CDR3 DNA sequence: TGTGCCAGCAGCCTGGACAGCCTAAATGAAAAACTGTTTTTT. Protein product: CASSLDSLNEKLFF.

The sample holds many counts of this clonotype. CDR3: CATGGVGTDTQYF. The CDR3 DNA is TGTGCCACCGGCGGGGTGGGCACAGATACGCAGTATTTT. The J gene is TRBJ2-3, the V gene TRBV10-3; a weak D match, TRBD2 (6 bases). The germline CDR1 and CDR2 sequences are ENHRY and SYGVKD. V was cut by 10 bases and J by 1 base, with 12 bases left in between. The CDR3 spans 13 residues.

Only a few counts were recorded for this clonotype. V and J are TRBV12-3 or TRBV12-4 and TRBJ2-1; no firm D call. Deletions cut 4 bases from V and 6 bases from J, with 4 bases between. The CDR3 covers 11 residues. The CDR3 here is CASSSLNEQFF. The CDR3 DNA is TGTGCCAGCAGTTCTCTCAATGAGCAGTTCTTC.

CDR3 sequence reads: CASSQGATGVTYNSPLHF. As DNA, the CDR3 is TGCGCCAGCAGCCAAGGAGCGACAGGGGTAACCTATAATTCACCCCTCCACTTT. The gene calls are TRBV4-3 and TRBJ1-6; 8 positions match TRBD1. The CDR3 is 18 amino acids. V dropped 1 base and J dropped 2; count of bases not matched to a gene: 7. Looked up from germline, CDR1 is LGHNA and CDR2 is YSLEER.

J is TRBJ1-1 and V is TRBV12-3 or TRBV12-4; D may be TRBD1 (5 bases). The CDR3 has 13 residues. V was pared by 3 bases and J by 5 bases, with 10 bases between. In DNA form, the CDR3 reads TGTGCCAGCAGTTTGGCAGGGAAGACTGAAGCTTTCTTT. Its protein product is CASSLAGKTEAFF.

This sequence joins TRBV19 and TRBJ2-7; 8 bases line up with TRBD2. The junction had 8 bases not matched to a gene; V was cut back by 3 bases and J by 7 bases. Per germline, CDR1 LNHDA and CDR2 SQIVND (reference sequence). The length of the CDR3 is 14 residues. The CDR3 DNA sequence: TGTGCCAGTAGTATCGGCGGGGGGACCTCAGAGCAGTACTTC. Its translation: CASSIGGGTSEQYF.

Note on this clonotype: A clone one base away is much larger, so this may be a read error. This chain uses TRBV27 with TRBJ2-2; D gene unclear. V gave up 3 bases and J gave up 3 bases, with 8 bases separating them. The CDR3 totals 14 residues. Germline CDR1 and CDR2: MNHEY and SMNVEV (reference sequence). CDR3 amino acids: CASSFDQYTGELFF. The CDR3 DNA sequence: TGTGCCAGCAGTTTCGATCAATACACCGGGGAGCTGTTTTTT.

The chain couples TRBV6-2 or TRBV6-3 to TRBJ2-3; TRBD2 matches 9 bases. With 6 bases clipped from V and 0 bases from J, the junction kept 25 bases outside the gene matches. The CDR3 has 22 residues. Per germline, CDR1 MNHEY and CDR2 SVGEGT. The CDR3 DNA reads TGTGCCAGCAGCCCTCTATTCGAGGGGTGGGTAGCGGGGGCCTTAAGCACAGATACGCAGTATTTT. This sequence encodes CASSPLFEGWVAGALSTDTQYF.

The gene calls are TRBV7-9 and TRBJ1-2; the D gene is possibly TRBD1 (5 bases). Trimming stripped 1 base from V and 8 bases from J, with 8 bases between. Germline V gives CDR1 SEHNR, CDR2 FQNEAQ (reference sequence). CDR3 length: 12 amino acids. The CDR3 region has the DNA TGTGCCAGCAGCTTAGGACAGCTGGGCTACACCTTC. Residues: CASSLGQLGYTF.

The chain is built from TRBV19 and TRBJ1-5; D is uncertain. The CDR3 extends over 14 amino acids. From germline, CDR1 is LNHDA and CDR2 SQIVND (reference sequence). The V end was cut by 5 bases, the J end by 4 bases, with 12 bases between. CDR3 loop: CASSHPGENQPQHF. The CDR3 nucleotides read TGTGCCAGTAGTCACCCTGGGGAAAATCAGCCCCAGCATTTT.

The V and J genes are TRBV5-6 and TRBJ1-2; TRBD1 is a possible D gene (6 bases). The CDR3 covers 17 residues. Between the trimmed V and J ends, which lost 0 bases and 4 bases, there was a span of 19 bases. The germline V gene encodes CDR1 SGHDT and CDR2 YYEEEE. The CDR3 bases are TGTGCCAGCAGCTTGGCGACGGGGGCGGTAACGGCCTATGGCTACACCTTC. As protein: CASSLATGAVTAYGYTF.